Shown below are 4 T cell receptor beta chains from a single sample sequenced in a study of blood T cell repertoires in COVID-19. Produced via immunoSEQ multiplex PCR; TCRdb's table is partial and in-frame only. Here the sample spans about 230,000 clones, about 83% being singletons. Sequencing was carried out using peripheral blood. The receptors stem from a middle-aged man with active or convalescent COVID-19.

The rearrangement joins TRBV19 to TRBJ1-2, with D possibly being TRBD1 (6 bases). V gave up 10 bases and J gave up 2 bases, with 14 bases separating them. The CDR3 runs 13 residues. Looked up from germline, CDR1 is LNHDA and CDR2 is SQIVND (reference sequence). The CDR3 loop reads CATTDSINYGYTF. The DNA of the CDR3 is TGTGCCACTACGGACAGTATAAACTATGGCTACACCTTC.

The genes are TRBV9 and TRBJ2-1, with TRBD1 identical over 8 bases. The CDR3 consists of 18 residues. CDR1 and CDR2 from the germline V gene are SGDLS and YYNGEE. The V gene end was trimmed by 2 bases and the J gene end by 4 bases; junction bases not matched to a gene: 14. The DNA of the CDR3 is TGTGCCAGCAGCGTCGACGGAGGACAGGGCCCTTTATACAATGAGCAGTTCTTC. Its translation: CASSVDGGQGPLYNEQFF.

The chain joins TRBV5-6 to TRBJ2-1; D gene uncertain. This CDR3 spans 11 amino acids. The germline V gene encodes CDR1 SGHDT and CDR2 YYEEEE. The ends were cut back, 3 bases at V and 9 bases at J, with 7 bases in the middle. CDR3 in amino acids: CASSSFSEQFF. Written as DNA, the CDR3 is TGTGCCAGCAGCTCCTTCAGTGAGCAGTTCTTC.

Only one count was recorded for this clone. CDR3: CASSKNTGGEQFF. CDR3 nucleotide sequence: TGTGCCAGCAGCAAAAATACGGGTGGTGAGCAGTTCTTC. The rearrangement links TRBV7-9 to TRBJ2-1; D is ambiguous. Trimming removed 5 bases at V and 9 bases at J, with 14 bases between. The CDR3 length is 13 residues. The germline CDR1 and CDR2 sequences are SEHNR and FQNEAQ (reference sequence). Variable domain in full (rest from reference TRBV7-9 and TRBJ2-1): DTGVSQNPRHKITKRGQNVTFRCDPISEHNRLYWYRQTLGQGPEFLTYFQNEAQLEKSRLLSDRFSAERPKGSFSTLEIQRTEQGDSAMYLCASSKNTGGEQFFGPGTRLTVL.